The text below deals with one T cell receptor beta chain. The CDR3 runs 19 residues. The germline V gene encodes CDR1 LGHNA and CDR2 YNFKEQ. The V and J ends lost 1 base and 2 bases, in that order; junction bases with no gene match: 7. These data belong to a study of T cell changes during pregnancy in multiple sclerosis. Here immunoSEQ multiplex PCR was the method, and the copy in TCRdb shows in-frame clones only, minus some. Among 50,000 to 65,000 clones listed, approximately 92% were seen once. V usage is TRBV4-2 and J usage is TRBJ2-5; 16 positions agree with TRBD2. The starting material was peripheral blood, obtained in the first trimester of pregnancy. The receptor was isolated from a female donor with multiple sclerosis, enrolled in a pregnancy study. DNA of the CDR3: TGTGCCAGCAGCCAAGGCGTGGGACTAGCGGGGGGGCGGCAAGAGACCCAGTACTTC. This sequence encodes CASSQGVGLAGGRQETQYF.